This T cell receptor (beta chain) was obtained from a study of T cell responses to AZD1222 COVID-19 vaccine. The study, taken as a whole, reports: Repertoire sampling was restricted to post-peak T cell response timepoints. Donors were largely white British and mainly female; clonal diversity was possibly underestimated.

The method was immunoSEQ multiplex PCR; TCRdb's version includes in-frame clones alone and lacks a portion of them. The table shows 140,000 or so clones, with about 86% occurring only once. A word on this clone: Its antigen is unidentified.

The germline gives CDR1 SGHAT, CDR2 FQNNGV. The J segment lost 0 bases and the V segment lost 2 bases, leaving 7 bases of the junction unmatched. This CDR3 region has 18 residues. The chain has TRBV11-2 and TRBJ1-6; TRBD1 aligns across 7 bases. This TCR came from an adult who received the AZD1222 COVID-19 vaccine. The source was peripheral blood, collected 28 days after the second AZD1222 dose. This CDR3 reads CASSLRTGSFSYNSPLHF. Here the CDR3 DNA reads TGTGCCAGCAGCTTAAGGACAGGAAGTTTCTCCTATAATTCACCCCTCCACTTT.